The entry below gives a single TCR beta chain sequence along with its context. Each patient was aged 18 to 65 and had newly diagnosed hyperthyroidism of under 2 months' duration. The sample originates from a study of T cells in Graves' hyperthyroidism and ophthalmopathy. Study summary: Initial diagnosis, before any treatment, was when peripheral blood was collected.

The CDR3 extends over 16 amino acids. Trimming left V 0 bases short and J 1 base short, with 13 bases between. Germline V gives CDR1 LGHNA, CDR2 YNFKEQ. TCR beta CDR3 region amplification was performed from RNA transcripts. Initially, a first-round RT-PCR of the TCR CDR3 employed the HTBI primer set. TCRdb processed the multiplex PCR reads anew with MiXCR; each CDR3 protein has one entry. The table records under 300,000 distinct CDR3 sequences, roughly an eighth of them present only once. Material for sequencing was blood. This receptor was obtained from a woman in her thirties or forties with Graves' hyperthyroidism. The genes are TRBV4-2 and TRBJ2-7, with TRBD2 as a possible D gene (5 bases). The CDR3: CASSQEFGLASYEQYF. In DNA, the CDR3 is TGTGCCAGCAGCCAAGAGTTCGGGCTAGCTTCCTACGAGCAGTACTTC.